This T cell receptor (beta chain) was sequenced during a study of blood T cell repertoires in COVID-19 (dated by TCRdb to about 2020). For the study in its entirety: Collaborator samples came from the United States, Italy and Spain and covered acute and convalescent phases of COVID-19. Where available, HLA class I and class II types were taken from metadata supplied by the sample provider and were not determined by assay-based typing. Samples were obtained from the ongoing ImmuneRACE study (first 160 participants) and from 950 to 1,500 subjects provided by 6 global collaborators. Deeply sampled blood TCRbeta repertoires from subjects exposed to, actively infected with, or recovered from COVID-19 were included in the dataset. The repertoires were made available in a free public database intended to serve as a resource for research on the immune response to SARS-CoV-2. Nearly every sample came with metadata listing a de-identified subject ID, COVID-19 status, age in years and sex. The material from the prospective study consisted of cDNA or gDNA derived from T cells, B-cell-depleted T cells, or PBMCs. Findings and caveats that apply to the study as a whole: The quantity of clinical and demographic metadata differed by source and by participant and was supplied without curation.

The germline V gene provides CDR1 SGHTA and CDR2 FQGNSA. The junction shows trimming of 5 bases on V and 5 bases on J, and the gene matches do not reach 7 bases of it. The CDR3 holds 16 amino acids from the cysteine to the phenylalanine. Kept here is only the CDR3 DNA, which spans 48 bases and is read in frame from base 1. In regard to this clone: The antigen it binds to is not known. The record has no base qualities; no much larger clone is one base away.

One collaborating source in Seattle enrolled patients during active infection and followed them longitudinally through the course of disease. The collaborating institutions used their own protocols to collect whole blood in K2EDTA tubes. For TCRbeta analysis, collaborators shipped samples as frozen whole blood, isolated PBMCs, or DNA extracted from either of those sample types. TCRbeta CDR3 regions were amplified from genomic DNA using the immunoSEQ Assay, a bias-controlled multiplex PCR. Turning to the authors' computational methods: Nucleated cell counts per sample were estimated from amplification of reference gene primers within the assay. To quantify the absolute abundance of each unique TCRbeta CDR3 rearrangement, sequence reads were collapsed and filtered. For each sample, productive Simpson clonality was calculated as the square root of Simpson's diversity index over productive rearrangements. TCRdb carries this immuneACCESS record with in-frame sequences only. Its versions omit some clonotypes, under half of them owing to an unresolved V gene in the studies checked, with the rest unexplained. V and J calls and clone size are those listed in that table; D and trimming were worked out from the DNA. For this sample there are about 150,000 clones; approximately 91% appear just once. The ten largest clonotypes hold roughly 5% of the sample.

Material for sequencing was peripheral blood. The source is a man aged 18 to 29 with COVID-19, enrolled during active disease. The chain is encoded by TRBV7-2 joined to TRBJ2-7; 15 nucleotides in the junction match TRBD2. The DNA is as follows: TGTGCCAGCAGCATTCGGACTAGCGGGAGGGACAACGAGCAGTACTTC. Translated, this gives CASSIRTSGRDNEQYF.